This passage covers 10 T cell receptor beta chains from one sample sequenced in a study of spatial heterogeneity in lung cancer. Study findings and constraints: Mutation tallies in tumors tracked expanded intratumoral alpha and beta TCR counts.

TCRdb re-called the 5' RACE reads through MiXCR, storing one row per CDR3 protein. The sample yields 16,000 or so distinct CDR3 sequences, approximately 6.3% seen once. Stated time point: sample taken at primary tumor resection. The antigens for these receptors are not known. This sample comprised lung tumor tissue, obtained at surgery. These receptors originate from a female donor with early-stage non-small cell lung cancer.

In this sample, this clonotype is medium-sized. The rearrangement links TRBV10-2 to TRBJ2-3; no reliable D call. This CDR3 region has 13 residues. CDR1 and CDR2 from the germline V gene are WSHSY and SAAADI. The germline V and J ends were trimmed by 10 bases and 6 bases, with 17 bases remaining between them. The CDR3 sequence: CATSHDVADTQYF. The CDR3 coding sequence is TGCGCCACCTCGCACGACGTGGCGGATACGCAGTATTTT.

The sample holds a few counts of this clonotype. The chain has TRBV5-1 and TRBJ2-1; D not resolved. The V and J ends lost 5 bases and 0 bases respectively, with 12 bases between them. The CDR3 is 15 amino acids. The germline V gene has CDR1 SGHRS and CDR2 YFSETQ. The DNA for the CDR3 is TGCGCCAGCAGTTTGACCAGCATCTCCTACAATGAGCAGTTCTTC. Residues: CASSLTSISYNEQFF.

This clonotype is termed medium-sized (0.01 to 0.1%). The chain joins TRBV12-3 or TRBV12-4 to TRBJ1-5; TRBD1 agrees at 7 bases. The CDR3 is made up of 16 amino acids. J lost 6 bases, V lost 2 bases, and 10 bases had no gene match. CDR3 residues: CASSLSGTVSSQPQHF. DNA of the CDR3: TGTGCCAGCAGTTTATCAGGGACAGTCTCTAGTCAGCCCCAGCATTTT.

V usage is TRBV7-2 and J usage is TRBJ1-1; D is uncertain. CDR1 and CDR2 (germline): SGHTA, FQGNSA. The CDR3 spans 15 residues. The V end lost 5 bases, the J end lost 3 bases, and 16 bases lay between the germline ends. For the CDR3, the DNA is TGTGCCAGCAGCCCGGCGGACCGGAGGGACACTGAAGCTTTCTTT. Translated, it gives CASSPADRRDTEAFF.

This clonotype was observed at least ten times. This chain uses TRBV28 with TRBJ1-5; 7 positions match TRBD1. The CDR3 is 16 amino acids. The germline CDR1 and CDR2 sequences are MDHEN and SYDVKM. V trimming: 1 base; J trimming: 6 bases; junction bases outside the gene matches: 9. The CDR3 reads CASSLLVQGNSQPQHF. In nucleotides, the CDR3 is TGTGCCAGCAGTTTATTAGTACAGGGGAATAGTCAGCCCCAGCATTTT.

This clonotype was observed many times. The gene calls are TRBV18 and TRBJ2-3, with D possibly matching TRBD1 (5 bases). V was shortened by 6 bases and J by 4 bases, with 8 bases between the two germline ends. The CDR3 consists of 12 residues. Germline loops: CDR1 KGHSH, CDR2 LQKENI. CDR3 residues: CASSPGSDTQYF. CDR3 DNA: TGTGCCAGCTCCCCAGGGTCAGATACGCAGTATTTT. Full variable domain (outside the CDR3, taken from reference TRBV18 and TRBJ2-3): NAGVMQNPRHLVRRRGQEARLRCSPMKGHSHVYWYRQLPEEGLKFMVYLQKENIIDESGMPKERFSAEFPKEGPSILRIQQVVRGDSAAYFCASSPGSDTQYFGPGTRLTVL.

In this sample, this clonotype turned up many times. This sequence joins TRBV10-3 and TRBJ1-2; D is perhaps TRBD1 (6 bases). The V and J ends lost 0 bases and 8 bases respectively, with 19 bases between them. Looked up from germline, CDR1 is ENHRY and CDR2 is SYGVKD. The CDR3 runs 16 residues. The CDR3 DNA sequence: TGTGCCATCAGTGAGTCGACGAGTGGGGGCCTCGACGGCTACACCTTC. Translation gives CAISESTSGGLDGYTF.

As for this clonotype: This clone may be a read error of a much larger clone one base away. V gene TRBV28 combines with J gene TRBJ2-7; perhaps D is TRBD1 or TRBD2 (6 bases each). The CDR3 length is 13 residues. Germline V CDR1 and CDR2: MDHEN, SYDVKM. The V gene lost 7 bases and the J gene lost 8 bases, with 18 bases spanning the gap. The CDR3 loop is CASIAERGAKQYF. CDR3 in DNA: TGTGCCAGCATCGCGGAAAGGGGGGCTAAGCAGTACTTC. The full variable domain, with the rest looked up from reference TRBV28 and TRBJ2-7, is DVKVTQSSRYLVKRTGEKVFLECVQDMDHENMFWYRQDPGLGLRLIYFSYDVKMKEKGDIPEGYSVSREKKERFSLILESASTNQTSMYLCASIAERGAKQYFGPGTRLTVT.

There are many counts of this clonotype. V is TRBV11-2 and J is TRBJ2-5; D gene unclear. This CDR3 is built from 15 residues. CDR1 and CDR2 (germline): SGHAT, FQNNGV. Trimming shortened V by 1 base and J by 3 bases, and 12 bases separated the two germline ends. The CDR3 protein is CASSLGSPVEETQYF. CDR3 bases: TGTGCCAGCAGCTTAGGTTCGCCAGTAGAAGAGACCCAGTACTTC. The full variable domain, rest sourced from reference TRBV11-2 and TRBJ2-5, is EAGVAQSPRYKIIEKRQSVAFWCNPISGHATLYWYQQILGQGPKLLIQFQNNGVVDDSQLPKDRFSAERLKGVDSTLKIQPAKLEDSAVYLCASSLGSPVEETQYFGPGTRLLVL.

This clonotype has a handful of counts. The chain combines TRBV12-5 with TRBJ2-2; 7 nucleotides match TRBD1. Germline V gene lookup returns CDR1 LGHNT and CDR2 FRNRAP. V trimming: 7 bases; J trimming: 0 bases; junction bases outside the gene matches: 5. The CDR3 has 15 amino acids. CDR3 residues: CASDQGEPNTGELFF. In DNA form, the CDR3 reads TGTGCTAGTGATCAGGGGGAGCCGAACACCGGGGAGCTGTTTTTT.